The rows below give T cell receptor beta chains drawn from one sample of a study of OX40 agonist ivuxolimab in advanced cancers. The method was immunoSEQ multiplex PCR; TCRdb's version includes in-frame clones alone and lacks a portion of them. The table lists some 83,000 clones, approximately 90% of them singletons, with around 0.75% in the top ten. This material consisted of CD4+ or CD8+ T cells sorted from blood, taken in a trial of the OX40 agonist ivuxolimab. All receptors derive from an adult with an advanced solid tumor such as melanoma, head and neck, liver or kidney cancer. CDR3s include the opening cysteine and the closing phenylalanine or tryptophan. A D gene is named only where the DNA matches it firmly. Only part of the rows carry a size: once, few, many, or a class if the clone is expanded.

J gene: TRBJ1-4
V gene: TRBV29-1
D gene: -
clone size: few
CDR3 protein: CSALGGGDEKLFF
CDR3 DNA: TGCAGCGCCTTGGGGGGAGGTGATGAAAAACTGTTTTTT

J gene: TRBJ1-6
V gene: TRBV2
D gene: -
clone size: -
CDR3 protein: CASSFSGLFNSPLHF
CDR3 DNA: TGTGCCAGCAGCTTTTCGGGACTCTTCAATTCACCCCTCCACTTT

J gene: TRBJ1-3
V gene: TRBV18
D gene: -
clone size: -
CDR3 protein: CASSPQKSGNTIYF
CDR3 DNA: TGTGCCAGCTCACCGCAGAAGTCTGGAAACACCATATATTTT

J gene: TRBJ2-2
V gene: TRBV28
D gene: -
clone size: -
CDR3 protein: CASGPSGELFF
CDR3 DNA: TGTGCCAGCGGTCCGTCCGGGGAGCTGTTTTTT

J gene: TRBJ1-5
V gene: TRBV7-3
D gene: -
clone size: -
CDR3 protein: CASSLGANQPQHF
CDR3 DNA: TGTGCCAGCAGCTTAGGCGCAAATCAGCCCCAGCATTTT

J gene: TRBJ2-1
V gene: TRBV5-1
D gene: TRBD2
clone size: -
CDR3 protein: CASSLTSEGEQFF
CDR3 DNA: TGCGCCAGCAGCTTGACTAGCGAGGGAGAGCAGTTCTTC

J gene: TRBJ1-3
V gene: TRBV6-5
D gene: -
clone size: -
CDR3 protein: CASSYTHSSSGNTIYF
CDR3 DNA: TGTGCCAGCAGTTACACCCACTCCAGCTCTGGAAACACCATATATTTT

J gene: TRBJ1-6
V gene: TRBV5-1
D gene: -
clone size: -
CDR3 protein: CASSLQGPNSPLHF
CDR3 DNA: TGCGCCAGCAGCTTACAGGGTCCGAATTCACCCCTCCACTTT

J gene: TRBJ2-1
V gene: TRBV27
D gene: TRBD2
clone size: -
CDR3 protein: CASESSGRGSYNEQFF
CDR3 DNA: TGTGCCAGCGAATCTAGCGGGAGAGGGTCCTACAATGAGCAGTTCTTC

J gene: TRBJ1-3
V gene: TRBV19
D gene: -
clone size: -
CDR3 protein: CASTLREGENTIYF
CDR3 DNA: TGTGCCAGTACCCTCAGGGAGGGTGAAAACACCATATATTTT

J gene: TRBJ2-5
V gene: TRBV5-6
D gene: -
clone size: once
CDR3 protein: CASSVYGLRLRETQYF
CDR3 DNA: TGTGCCAGCAGCGTCTATGGGTTGCGGTTGCGAGAGACCCAGTACTTC

J gene: TRBJ2-3
V gene: TRBV11-3
D gene: -
clone size: -
CDR3 protein: CASSLRDVALRDTQYF
CDR3 DNA: TGTGCCAGCAGCTTAAGGGACGTGGCCCTCAGAGATACGCAGTATTTT

J gene: TRBJ2-5
V gene: TRBV5-6
D gene: -
clone size: -
CDR3 protein: CASSLASQETQYF
CDR3 DNA: TGTGCCAGCAGCTTGGCCAGTCAAGAGACCCAGTACTTC

J gene: TRBJ2-3
V gene: TRBV7-9
D gene: TRBD1
clone size: -
CDR3 protein: CASSTSYRGRMGTDTQYF
CDR3 DNA: TGTGCCAGCAGCACATCTTACAGGGGGCGCATGGGCACAGATACGCAGTATTTT

J gene: TRBJ2-7
V gene: TRBV6-6
D gene: TRBD2
clone size: -
CDR3 protein: CASSWGTSGNEQYF
CDR3 DNA: TGTGCCAGCAGTTGGGGGACTAGCGGGAACGAGCAGTACTTC

J gene: TRBJ2-7
V gene: TRBV5-1
D gene: TRBD1
clone size: -
CDR3 protein: CASRGQVSYEQYF
CDR3 DNA: TGCGCCAGCAGGGGACAGGTCTCCTACGAGCAGTACTTC

J gene: TRBJ2-1
V gene: TRBV2
D gene: -
clone size: -
CDR3 protein: CATGILGSDGEQFF
CDR3 DNA: TGTGCCACGGGGATCCTAGGGTCGGACGGTGAGCAGTTCTTC

J gene: TRBJ2-5
V gene: TRBV5-1
D gene: -
clone size: -
CDR3 protein: CASSSDRIQETQYF
CDR3 DNA: TGCGCCAGCAGCTCCGACCGAATACAGGAGACCCAGTACTTC

J gene: TRBJ2-2
V gene: TRBV19
D gene: -
clone size: -
CDR3 protein: CASGPGRNTGELFF
CDR3 DNA: TGTGCCAGTGGACCGGGACGGAACACCGGGGAGCTGTTTTTT

J gene: TRBJ2-4
V gene: TRBV11-3
D gene: TRBD1
clone size: -
CDR3 protein: CASSLGVTGVYSAKNIQYF
CDR3 DNA: TGTGCCAGCAGCTTAGGGGTGACAGGGGTTTACTCAGCCAAAAACATTCAGTACTTC

J gene: TRBJ2-5
V gene: TRBV7-2
D gene: TRBD1
clone size: -
CDR3 protein: CASSLAGQQETQYF
CDR3 DNA: TGTGCCAGCAGCTTAGCGGGACAGCAAGAGACCCAGTACTTC

J gene: TRBJ2-1
V gene: TRBV7-9
D gene: -
clone size: -
CDR3 protein: CASSFTAANNEQFF
CDR3 DNA: TGTGCCAGCAGCTTTACTGCAGCGAACAATGAGCAGTTCTTC